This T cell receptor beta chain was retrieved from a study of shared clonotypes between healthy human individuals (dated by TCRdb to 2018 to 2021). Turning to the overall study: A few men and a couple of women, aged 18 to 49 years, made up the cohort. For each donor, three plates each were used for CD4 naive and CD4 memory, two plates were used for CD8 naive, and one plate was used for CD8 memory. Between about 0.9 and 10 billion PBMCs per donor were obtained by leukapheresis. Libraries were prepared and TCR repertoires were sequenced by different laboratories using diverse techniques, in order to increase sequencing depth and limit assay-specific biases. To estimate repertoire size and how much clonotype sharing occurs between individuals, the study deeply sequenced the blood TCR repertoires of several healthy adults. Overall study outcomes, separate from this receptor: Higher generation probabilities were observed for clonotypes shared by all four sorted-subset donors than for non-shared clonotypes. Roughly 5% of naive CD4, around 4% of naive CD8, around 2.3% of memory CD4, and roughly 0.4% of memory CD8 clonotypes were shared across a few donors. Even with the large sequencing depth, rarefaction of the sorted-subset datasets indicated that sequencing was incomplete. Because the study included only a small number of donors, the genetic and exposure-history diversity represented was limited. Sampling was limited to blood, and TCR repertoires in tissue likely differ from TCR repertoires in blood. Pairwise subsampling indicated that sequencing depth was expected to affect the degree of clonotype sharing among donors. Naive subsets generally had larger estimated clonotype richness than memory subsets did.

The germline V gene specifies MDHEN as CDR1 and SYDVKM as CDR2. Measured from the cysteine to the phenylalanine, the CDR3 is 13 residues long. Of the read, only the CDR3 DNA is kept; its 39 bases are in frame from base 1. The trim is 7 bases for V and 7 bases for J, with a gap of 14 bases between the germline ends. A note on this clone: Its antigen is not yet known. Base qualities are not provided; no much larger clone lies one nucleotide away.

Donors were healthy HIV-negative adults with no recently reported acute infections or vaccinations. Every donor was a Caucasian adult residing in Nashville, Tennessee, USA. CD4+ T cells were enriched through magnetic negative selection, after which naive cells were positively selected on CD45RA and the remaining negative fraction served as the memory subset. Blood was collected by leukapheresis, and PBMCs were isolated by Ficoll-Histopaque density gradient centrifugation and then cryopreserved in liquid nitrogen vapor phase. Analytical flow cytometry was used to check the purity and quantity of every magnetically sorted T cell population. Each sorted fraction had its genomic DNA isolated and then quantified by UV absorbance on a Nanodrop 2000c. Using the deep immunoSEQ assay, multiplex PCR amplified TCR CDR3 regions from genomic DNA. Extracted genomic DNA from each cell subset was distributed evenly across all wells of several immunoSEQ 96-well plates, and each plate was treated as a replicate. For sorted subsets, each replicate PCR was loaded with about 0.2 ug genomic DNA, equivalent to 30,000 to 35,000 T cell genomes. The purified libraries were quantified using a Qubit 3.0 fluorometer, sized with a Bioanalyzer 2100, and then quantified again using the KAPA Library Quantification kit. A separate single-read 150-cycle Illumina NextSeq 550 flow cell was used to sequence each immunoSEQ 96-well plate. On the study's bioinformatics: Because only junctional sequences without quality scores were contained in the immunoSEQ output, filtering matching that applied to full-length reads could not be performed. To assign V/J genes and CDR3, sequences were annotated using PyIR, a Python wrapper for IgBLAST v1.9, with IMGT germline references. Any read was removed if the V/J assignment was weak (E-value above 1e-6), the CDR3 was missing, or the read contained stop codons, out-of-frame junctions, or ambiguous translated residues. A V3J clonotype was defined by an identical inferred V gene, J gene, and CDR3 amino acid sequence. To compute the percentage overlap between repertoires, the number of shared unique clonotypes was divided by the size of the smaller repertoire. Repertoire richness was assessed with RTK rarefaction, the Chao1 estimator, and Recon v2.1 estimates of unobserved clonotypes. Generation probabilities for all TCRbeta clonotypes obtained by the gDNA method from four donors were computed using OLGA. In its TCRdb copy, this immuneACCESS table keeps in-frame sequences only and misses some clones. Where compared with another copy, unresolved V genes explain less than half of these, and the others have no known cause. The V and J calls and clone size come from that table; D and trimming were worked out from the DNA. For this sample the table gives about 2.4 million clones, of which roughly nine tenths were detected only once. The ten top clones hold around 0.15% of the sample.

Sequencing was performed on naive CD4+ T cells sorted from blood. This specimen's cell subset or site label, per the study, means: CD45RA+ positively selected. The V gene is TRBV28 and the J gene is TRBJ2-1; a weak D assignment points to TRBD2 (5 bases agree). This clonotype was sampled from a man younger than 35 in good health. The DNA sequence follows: TGTGCCAGCACCATTGGTGGCGGGAATGAGCAGTTCTTC. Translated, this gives CASTIGGGNEQFF.